This T cell receptor beta chain comes out of a study of blood T cell repertoires in COVID-19. This table comes from immunoSEQ multiplex PCR, and its TCRdb copy is limited to in-frame clones, with some not included. The sample lists more than 110,000 clones; about three quarters were seen once. The CDR3 totals 14 residues. Germline CDR1 is MGHDK and CDR2 is SYGVNS. V was clipped by 4 bases and J by 2 bases; unmatched bases: 2. What was sequenced was peripheral blood. The receptor was derived from a woman aged 50 to 65 with active or convalescent COVID-19. J is TRBJ1-2 and V is TRBV25-1; 9 bases are shared with TRBD1. CDR3 protein: CASSATGGNYGYTF. In DNA, the CDR3 is TGTGCCAGCAGTGCCACAGGGGGCAACTATGGCTACACCTTC.